This entry concerns a single T cell receptor beta chain. The data belong to a study of regulatory dendritic cells for organ transplantation. Clones were sequenced by immunoSEQ multiplex PCR, and TCRdb holds only the in-frame ones, with some missing. The sample carries 30,000 to 40,000 clones, around 90% recorded once. This CDR3 comprises 16 residues. Germline CDR1 is MDHEN and CDR2 is SYDVKM. The junction had 2 bases not matched to a gene; V was cut back by 6 bases and J by 0 bases. This clonotype was obtained from a human donor in good health. The sample taken for sequencing was naive CD4+ T cells from blood. Documented subset: CD45RA+ naive T cells. V and J are TRBV28 and TRBJ2-1, with 13 bases lining up with TRBD2. In DNA, the CDR3 is TGTGCCAGCAGGCGGACTAGCGGGAGCTCCTACAATGAGCAGTTCTTC. It is translated as CASRRTSGSSYNEQFF.